This TCR beta chain emerged from a study of shared clonotypes between healthy human individuals. Study-wide background: With ages of 18 to 49, the donors were a couple of women and three men.

From CD4+ cells came CD45RA+ naive and CD45RA-negative memory subsets. Germline lookup yields CDR1 MNHEY and CDR2 SVGAGI. The CDR3 consists of 15 residues. Trimming removed 0 bases at V and 5 bases at J, with 14 bases between. The test was conducted at deep level. The method was immunoSEQ multiplex PCR; TCRdb's version includes in-frame clones alone and lacks a portion of them. The sample has 2,100,000 or so clones; about 94% are singletons. The clonotype was recovered from a man aged 18 to 30 in good health. The V call is TRBV6-5, the J call TRBJ2-7; D possibly corresponds to TRBD2 (6 bases). The sequencing sample was made of naive CD4+ T cells sorted from blood. Subset noted: CD45RA+ positively selected. The CDR3 region has the DNA TGTGCCAGCAGTTACTCGGCTAGCGTAACCCACGAGCAGTACTTC. Its translation is CASSYSASVTHEQYF.